The 6 T cell receptor beta chains below come from one sample, sequenced in a study of blood T cells in healthy people across ages. It was with a sample-barcoded 5' primer and a J-beta primer mix that a second PCR of roughly 6 to 12 cycles was run. In TCRdb, the 5' RACE reads were re-called with MiXCR into one record per CDR3 protein. Here the sample spans approximately 1.5 million distinct CDR3 sequences, roughly 43% being singletons. The sample was blood. The receptors here all came from a woman between 18 and 29 years old in good health.

CDR3: CSAVGHPGTYNEQFF. The DNA of the CDR3 is TGCAGTGCTGTAGGACACCCTGGGACCTACAATGAGCAGTTCTTC. The chain has TRBV20-1 and TRBJ2-1; a weak D match, TRBD1 (5 bases). The CDR3 runs 15 residues. V gave up 5 bases and J gave up 2 bases, with 16 bases separating them. Germline CDR1 reads DFQATT; CDR2 reads SNEGSKA (reference sequence).

The sample holds a few counts of this clonotype. This sequence joins TRBV5-5 and TRBJ2-3, with 9 bases aligning to TRBD1. V shed 2 bases, J shed 3 bases, and the junction held 4 bases outside the gene matches. This CDR3 contains 15 residues. Germline assignment: CDR1 SGHKS and CDR2 YYEKEE (reference sequence). The CDR3 bases are TGTGCCAGCAGCTTTGGGGACAGGGTAACAGATACGCAGTATTTT. Translating it yields CASSFGDRVTDTQYF.

The CDR3: CSARDLQRGDADTQYF. The CDR3 DNA sequence: TGCAGTGCTAGAGATCTCCAGCGGGGGGACGCAGATACGCAGTATTTT. The genes are TRBV20-1 and TRBJ2-3, with 9 bases matching TRBD2. CDR3 length: 16 amino acids. Germline loops: CDR1 DFQATT, CDR2 SNEGSKA (reference sequence). With V trimmed by 0 bases and J by 4 bases, 8 bases remained unmatched.

The chain combines TRBV29-1 with TRBJ1-2, with 8 bases fitting TRBD1. The length of the CDR3 is 14 residues. Germline lookup yields CDR1 SQVTM and CDR2 ANQGSEA. The junction had 8 bases not matched to a gene; V was cut back by 6 bases and J by 2 bases. The CDR3 protein is CSVPETGVNYGYTF. In nucleotides, the CDR3 is TGCAGCGTGCCCGAGACAGGGGTAAACTATGGCTACACCTTC.

The chain joins TRBV15 to TRBJ2-1; D unresolved. Germline loops: CDR1 LNHNV, CDR2 YYDKDF (reference sequence). The CDR3 sequence is 14 residues long. The V end lost 1 base, the J end lost 6 bases, and 10 bases lay between the germline ends. The CDR3 nucleotides read TGTGCCACCAGCAGAGCAGCCCGGCGCAATGAGCAGTTCTTC. Translating it yields CATSRAARRNEQFF.

The rearrangement joins TRBV7-8 to TRBJ1-2; 7 bases fit TRBD1. This CDR3 is 14 amino acids long. The V and J ends lost 5 bases and 0 bases, in that order; junction bases with no gene match: 3. Germline CDR1 reads SGHVS; CDR2 reads FQNEAQ. The CDR3 reads CASSPGQSNYGYTF. The CDR3 DNA sequence: TGTGCCAGCAGCCCGGGACAGTCTAACTATGGCTACACCTTC.